This T cell receptor (beta chain) is drawn from a study of T cell responses to AZD1222 COVID-19 vaccine. Overall study results and limits: Clonal diversity was possibly underestimated, and the donors were mostly white British, with more females.

A note on this clone: No antigen is known for it.

Germline V gene data show CDR1 as SGHRS and CDR2 as YFSETQ. The CDR3 sequence is 14 residues long. The V segment lost 5 bases and the J segment 4 bases; nucleotides outside the gene matches: 7. Only in-frame clones appear in the TCRdb table, and some are missing; sequencing was by immunoSEQ multiplex PCR. The data hold about 170,000 clones, with more than 80% observed a single time. V gene TRBV5-1 combines with J gene TRBJ2-7, with TRBD1 matching 9 bases. Material: peripheral blood, obtained on day 0 of AZD1222 vaccination. This TCR was sampled from an adult in good health. DNA of the CDR3: TGCGCCAGCAGGCCCGGACAGGGGCTATACGAGCAGTACTTC. This gives the protein CASRPGQGLYEQYF.